This is a list of T cell receptor beta chains from one sample in a study of OX40 agonist ivuxolimab in advanced cancers. The data were produced by immunoSEQ multiplex PCR, yet TCRdb's version contains in-frame clones alone and is incomplete. The table has fewer than 80,000 clones, roughly 81% seen once. Source: CD4+ or CD8+ T cells sorted from blood, taken in a trial of the OX40 agonist ivuxolimab. The receptor source for this set is an adult with an advanced solid tumor such as melanoma, head and neck, liver or kidney cancer. Both conserved end residues are part of each CDR3. The D gene is left open where the match is weak. Expanded clones get a size class; other rows say once, few or many, or leave the size out.

V	D	J	size	CDR3	DNA
TRBV5-1	-	TRBJ2-1	-	CASSPGSSDEQFF	TGCGCCAGCAGCCCGGGGAGTTCCGATGAGCAGTTCTTC
TRBV18	TRBD1	TRBJ1-2	-	CASSPTQGANGYTF	TGTGCCAGCTCACCTACACAGGGGGCAAATGGCTACACCTTC
TRBV6-6	-	TRBJ1-1	medium-sized	CASGGTHTEAFF	TGTGCCAGCGGGGGGACCCACACTGAAGCTTTCTTT
TRBV29-1	-	TRBJ1-2	-	CSGGPGQGYGYTF	TGCAGCGGGGGACCCGGGCAGGGGTATGGCTACACCTTC
TRBV6-5	-	TRBJ2-5	-	CASSPPGGIETQYF	TGTGCCAGCAGCCCCCCAGGGGGGATAGAGACCCAGTACTTC
TRBV5-8	-	TRBJ1-4	-	CASKGDGEKLFF	TGTGCCAGCAAGGGGGATGGCGAAAAACTGTTTTTT
TRBV10-3	TRBD2	TRBJ2-7	-	CAIRGSGKGTEQYF	TGTGCCATCAGAGGTAGCGGGAAGGGGACCGAGCAGTACTTC
TRBV7-2	-	TRBJ1-2	once	CASSLRLSYTF	TGTGCCAGCAGCTTACGGCTGAGCTACACCTTC
TRBV21-1	-	TRBJ1-4	-	CASSTGNRGAATNEKLFF	TGTGCCAGCAGCACAGGTAACAGGGGTGCAGCAACTAATGAAAAACTGTTTTTT
TRBV27	-	TRBJ2-7	-	CASSVTATYEQYF	TGTGCCAGCAGCGTGACAGCCACCTACGAGCAGTACTTC
TRBV6-6	-	TRBJ2-7	-	CASKGQSYEQYF	TGTGCCAGCAAGGGACAATCCTACGAGCAGTACTTC
TRBV29-1	-	TRBJ1-2	-	CSVELGSYGYTF	TGCAGCGTTGAGTTGGGGAGCTATGGCTACACCTTC
TRBV5-1	TRBD1	TRBJ2-1	few	CASSGQGSSYNEQFF	TGCGCCAGCAGCGGACAGGGAAGCTCCTACAATGAGCAGTTCTTC
TRBV7-2	-	TRBJ1-4	-	CASSFWGAGDEKLFF	TGTGCCAGCAGCTTTTGGGGGGCGGGCGATGAAAAACTGTTTTTT
TRBV9	-	TRBJ2-1	-	CASSETSFSYNEQFF	TGTGCCAGCAGCGAAACTTCCTTCTCCTACAATGAGCAGTTCTTC
TRBV12-5	TRBD2	TRBJ2-1	-	CASGLRLAGPYNEQFF	TGTGCTAGTGGTTTGAGGCTAGCGGGTCCCTACAATGAGCAGTTCTTC
TRBV30	-	TRBJ1-4	-	CAWSGGQIEKLFF	TGTGCCTGGAGTGGGGGGCAGATTGAAAAACTGTTTTTT
TRBV5-1	-	TRBJ1-3	-	CASSLDGPGNTIYF	TGCGCCAGCAGCTTGGATGGGCCTGGAAACACCATATATTTT
TRBV28	-	TRBJ2-4	few	CASSKLGRGSAKNIQYF	TGTGCCAGCAGCAAACTTGGGAGAGGGTCGGCCAAAAACATTCAGTACTTC
TRBV7-2	-	TRBJ2-6	-	CASSSPSSGANVLTF	TGTGCCAGCAGCTCACCCAGCTCTGGGGCCAACGTCCTGACTTTC
TRBV5-6	TRBD2	TRBJ2-3	-	CASSPGLAGATDTQYF	TGTGCCAGCAGCCCAGGACTAGCGGGGGCGACAGATACGCAGTATTTT
TRBV19	-	TRBJ2-6	-	CASSGAERVRSGANVLTF	TGTGCCAGTAGTGGGGCAGAGCGGGTGAGGTCGGGGGCCAACGTCCTGACTTTC
TRBV12-5	TRBD2	TRBJ2-3	-	CASGAGLAGSTDTQYF	TGTGCTAGTGGTGCCGGACTAGCGGGGAGCACAGATACGCAGTATTTT
TRBV11-3	-	TRBJ2-7	-	CASSSRSEADFYEQYF	TGTGCCAGCAGCTCTCGTTCGGAAGCTGATTTTTACGAGCAGTACTTC
TRBV11-3	TRBD2	TRBJ2-5	-	CASSSGRGLVDSRETQYF	TGTGCCAGCAGCTCTGGGAGAGGACTAGTCGATTCGCGGGAGACCCAGTACTTC
TRBV7-2	TRBD2	TRBJ2-5	-	CASSLVGTSRETQYF	TGTGCCAGCAGCTTAGTGGGGACTAGCAGGGAGACCCAGTACTTC
TRBV5-1	-	TRBJ2-5	-	CASSSSLTSRQETQYF	TGCGCCAGCAGCTCTTCTTTAACTAGCAGGCAAGAGACCCAGTACTTC